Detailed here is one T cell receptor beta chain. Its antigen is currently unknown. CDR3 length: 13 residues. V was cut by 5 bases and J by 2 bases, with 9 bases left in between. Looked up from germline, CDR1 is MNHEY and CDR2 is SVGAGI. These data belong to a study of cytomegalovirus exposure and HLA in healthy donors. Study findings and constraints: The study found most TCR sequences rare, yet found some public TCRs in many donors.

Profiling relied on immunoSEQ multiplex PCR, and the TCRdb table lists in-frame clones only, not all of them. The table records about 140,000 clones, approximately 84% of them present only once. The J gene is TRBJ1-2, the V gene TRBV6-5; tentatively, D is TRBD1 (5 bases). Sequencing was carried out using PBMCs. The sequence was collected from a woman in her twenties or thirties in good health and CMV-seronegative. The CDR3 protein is CASSSRENYGYTF. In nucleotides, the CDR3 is TGTGCCAGCAGTAGCAGGGAAAACTATGGCTACACCTTC.